What follows are 24 T cell receptor beta chains derived from one specimen sequenced in a study of blood T cell repertoires in COVID-19. Assay: immunoSEQ multiplex PCR; the TCRdb copy retains only in-frame clones and omits some. The sample has about 120,000 clones, about 72% seen once. Material for sequencing was peripheral blood. These receptors came from a woman in her seventies with acute or convalescent COVID-19.

The chain combines TRBV7-2 with TRBJ2-3; 7 nucleotides align to TRBD1. The J segment lost 0 bases and the V segment lost 3 bases, leaving 6 bases of the junction unmatched. Germline V gives CDR1 SGHTA, CDR2 FQGNSA. This CDR3 is 16 amino acids long. This chain's CDR3 is CASSLVGQRSTDTQYF. The CDR3 nucleotides read TGTGCCAGCAGCTTGGTGGGACAGCGAAGCACAGATACGCAGTATTTT.

The chain joins TRBV5-1 to TRBJ1-1, with a weak D call TRBD1 (6 bases). This CDR3 is built from 15 residues. The ends were cut back, 2 bases at V and 0 bases at J, with 11 bases in the middle. Looked up from germline, CDR1 is SGHRS and CDR2 is YFSETQ. CDR3 in DNA: TGCGCCAGCAGCTTCGGTCGGACAGTGAACACTGAAGCTTTCTTT. Translating it yields CASSFGRTVNTEAFF. The whole variable domain, remainder taken from reference TRBV5-1 and TRBJ1-1, is KAGVTQTPRYLIKTRGQQVTLSCSPISGHRSVSWYQQTPGQGLQFLFEYFSETQRNKGNFPGRFSGRQFSNSRSEMNVSTLELGDSALYLCASSFGRTVNTEAFFGQGTRLTVV.

This chain connects TRBV10-1 to TRBJ1-1; D remains ambiguous. This CDR3 is built from 13 residues. Trimming took 6 bases from V and 2 from J, leaving 10 bases between them. The germline V gene encodes CDR1 WNHNN and CDR2 SYGVQD (reference sequence). The CDR3 is CASSSRKNTEAFF. CDR3 coding DNA: TGCGCCAGCAGCAGTCGAAAAAACACTGAAGCTTTCTTT.

V usage is TRBV30 and J usage is TRBJ2-2; 8 bases match TRBD2. After removal of 3 bases from V and 7 bases from J, the junction contained 7 bases not matched to a gene. Per the germline V gene, CDR1 is GTSNPN and CDR2 is SVGIG (reference sequence). The CDR3 has 14 amino acids. CDR3: CAWRVKREYGELFF. The CDR3 DNA follows: TGTGCCTGGAGAGTCAAGCGGGAGTACGGGGAGCTGTTTTTT.

The V gene is TRBV28, the J gene TRBJ2-1; weak D call: TRBD2 (6 bases). Germline loops: CDR1 MDHEN, CDR2 SYDVKM. V was clipped by 6 bases and J by 4 bases, with 19 bases between them. The CDR3 spans 16 residues. The CDR3 protein is CASSLGTRPGYNEQFF. CDR3 nucleotide sequence: TGTGCCAGCAGCCTTGGGACTCGCCCGGGGTACAATGAGCAGTTCTTC.

This rearrangement joins TRBV21-1 to TRBJ2-4; TRBD1 is the table's D call and was not checked against the DNA. TRBV21-1 is a pseudogene segment. CDR3 length: 15 residues. CDR3 sequence: CASKGERLRRNIQYF. CDR3 DNA sequence: TGTGCCAGCAAGGGGGAACGTTTGAGAAGAAACATTCAGTACTTC.

The chain carries TRBV13 and TRBJ1-1, with 11 bases identical to TRBD1. This CDR3 has 15 residues. J was trimmed by 5 bases and V by 4 bases; bases with no gene match: 6. The V gene's germline CDR1 is PRHDT and CDR2 FYEKMQ (reference sequence). CDR3 in amino acids: CASSYPGQGVTEAFF. DNA for the CDR3: TGTGCCAGCAGCTACCCGGGACAGGGGGTTACTGAAGCTTTCTTT.

The CDR3 DNA is TGTGCCAGCTCACCAGATTCAGACAGCCACGAGCAGTACTTC. It specifies CASSPDSDSHEQYF. The chain has TRBV18 and TRBJ2-7, with a tentative D call TRBD1 (5 bases). The CDR3 is 14 residues long. The germline V and J ends were trimmed by 2 bases and 5 bases, with 13 bases remaining between them. Germline CDR1 KGHSH, CDR2 LQKENI.

The V call is TRBV25-1, the J call TRBJ2-5, with a weak D call TRBD1 (6 bases). Germline values: CDR1 MGHDK, CDR2 SYGVNS. Trimming pared 4 bases from V and 1 base from J, leaving 13 bases between. The CDR3 length is 15 residues. The chain's CDR3 is CASSANQGTQETQYF. The CDR3 bases are TGTGCCAGCAGTGCCAATCAGGGGACCCAAGAGACCCAGTACTTC.

This clone was seen a few times. CDR3 sequence reads: CASSYLGTGTREQYF. The CDR3 DNA sequence: TGTGCCAGCAGTTACTTGGGGACAGGGACTCGAGAGCAGTACTTC. J is TRBJ2-7 and V is TRBV6-6, with 9 bases aligning to TRBD1. V trimming: 1 base; J trimming: 7 bases; junction bases outside the gene matches: 8. CDR3 length: 15 residues. Germline lookup yields CDR1 MNHNY and CDR2 SVGAGI (reference sequence).

V is TRBV12-5 and J is TRBJ1-4; 8 nucleotides agree with TRBD1. Germline values: CDR1 LGHNT, CDR2 FRNRAP. CDR3 length equals 14 residues. With V trimmed by 6 bases and J by 4 bases, 4 bases remained unmatched. CDR3 residues: CASGPGGGNEKLFF. CDR3 sequence (DNA): TGTGCTAGTGGACCAGGGGGCGGTAATGAAAAACTGTTTTTT.

The chain employs TRBV6-6 and TRBJ1-6; tentatively, D is TRBD1 (5 bases). Between the trimmed V and J ends, which lost 2 bases and 7 bases, there was a span of 12 bases. This CDR3 is built from 15 residues. Germline V CDR1 and CDR2: MNHNY, SVGAGI (reference sequence). The CDR3 sequence: CASSYRGSKNSPLHF. DNA of the CDR3: TGTGCCAGCAGTTACCGGGGGTCGAAGAATTCACCCCTCCACTTT.

J is TRBJ1-4 and V is TRBV18, with TRBD1 as a possible D gene (6 bases). The V gene lost 3 bases and the J gene lost 4 bases, with 9 bases spanning the gap. Germline lookup yields CDR1 KGHSH and CDR2 LQKENI. The CDR3 runs 14 residues. The CDR3 reads CASSPRTDNEKLFF. The CDR3 nucleotides read TGTGCCAGCTCACCTCGGACAGATAATGAAAAACTGTTTTTT.

J is TRBJ2-6 and V is TRBV5-6, with TRBD1 identical over 9 bases. The trim removed 2 bases at V and 5 bases at J, leaving 8 bases unmatched. This CDR3 contains 17 residues. CDR1 is SGHDT, CDR2 YYEEEE, per germline. The CDR3 DNA reads as TGTGCCAGCAGCTTCTCCGGGACAGGGACCTGGGCCAACGTCCTGACTTTC. Protein sequence: CASSFSGTGTWANVLTF.

The CDR3 reads CASSLGGQRETQYF. CDR3 sequence (DNA): TGTGCCAGCAGCTTAGGGGGGCAACGGGAGACCCAGTACTTC. V is TRBV11-2 and J is TRBJ2-5; TRBD1 is a possible D gene (6 bases). Germline V gene lookup returns CDR1 SGHAT and CDR2 FQNNGV. The CDR3 contains 14 residues. Trimming took 1 base from V and 5 from J, leaving 11 bases between them.

J is TRBJ2-2 and V is TRBV10-3; D is possibly TRBD1 (6 bases). The CDR3 covers 18 residues. Trimming took off 4 bases at V and 0 bases at J, with 18 bases between the two ends. From germline, CDR1 is ENHRY and CDR2 SYGVKD. The CDR3 reads CAISGFRGLVTNTGELFF. The CDR3 coding sequence is TGTGCCATCAGTGGTTTCAGGGGATTAGTCACGAACACCGGGGAGCTGTTTTTT.

This clone is a singleton in its sample. The chain is built from TRBV29-1 and TRBJ2-3, with D possibly being TRBD1 (6 bases). The CDR3 extends over 14 amino acids. Per germline, CDR1 SQVTM and CDR2 ANQGSEA. Trimming left V 6 bases short and J 1 base short, with 14 bases between. The CDR3, as DNA: TGCAGCGTGGTCAGGGGTGCGGGCACAGATACGCAGTATTTT. This codes for CSVVRGAGTDTQYF.

The chain is built from TRBV6-5 and TRBJ2-1; D is uncertain. V lost 3 bases, J lost 4 bases, and 10 bases lay in between. Per the germline V gene, CDR1 is MNHEY and CDR2 is SVGAGI. CDR3 length: 14 residues. In nucleotides, the CDR3 is TGTGCCAGCAGTTATCAGGCAGCTTACAATGAGCAGTTCTTC. Its protein is CASSYQAAYNEQFF.

The chain joins TRBV2 to TRBJ2-3; D is possibly TRBD2 (5 bases). CDR3 length: 12 residues. V lost 7 bases to trimming and J lost 4 bases, with 9 bases between them. Per the germline V gene, CDR1 is SNHLY and CDR2 is FYNNEI. CDR3 region: CASIDGADTQYF. In DNA, the CDR3 is TGTGCCAGCATTGACGGGGCAGATACGCAGTATTTT. The complete variable domain, with remaining parts taken from reference TRBV2 and TRBJ2-3, reads EPEVTQTPSHQVTQMGQEVILRCVPISNHLYFYWYRQILGQKVEFLVSFYNNEISEKSEIFDDQFSVERPDGSNFTLKIRSTKLEDSAMYFCASIDGADTQYFGPGTRLTVL.

The J gene is TRBJ1-3, the V gene TRBV19, with TRBD1 matching 7 bases. V lost 7 bases, J lost 6 bases, and 12 bases stayed unmatched. Germline values: CDR1 LNHDA, CDR2 SQIVND (reference sequence). CDR3 length: 15 amino acids. CDR3 sequence: CASTMDDGTVNTIYF. The CDR3 DNA reads TGTGCCAGTACTATGGATGACGGGACAGTAAACACCATATATTTT.

V usage is TRBV30 and J usage is TRBJ1-2, with TRBD1 as a possible D gene (5 bases). V was shortened by 5 bases and J by 3 bases, with 10 bases between the two germline ends. The CDR3 length is 12 residues. The germline gives CDR1 GTSNPN, CDR2 SVGIG (reference sequence). The chain's CDR3 is CAWFWTHYGYTF. The CDR3 DNA reads TGTGCCTGGTTCTGGACACACTATGGCTACACCTTC.

This rearrangement joins TRBV28 to TRBJ1-2; 9 positions agree with TRBD1. CDR1 is MDHEN, CDR2 SYDVKM, per germline. The CDR3 length is 15 residues. V lost 8 bases and J lost 4; bases outside the gene matches: 11. The CDR3, as DNA: TGTGCCAGCGCGGGACCGGGACAGGGAATCTATGGCTACACCTTC. Protein sequence: CASAGPGQGIYGYTF.

The rearrangement links TRBV9 to TRBJ1-2; tentatively, D is TRBD1 (6 bases). Trimming removed 0 bases at V and 4 bases at J, with 13 bases between. From germline, CDR1 is SGDLS and CDR2 YYNGEE. The CDR3 contains 15 residues. The CDR3 here is CASSVGDTHFYGYTF. The CDR3 coding sequence is TGTGCCAGCAGCGTAGGGGACACCCACTTCTATGGCTACACCTTC.

The chain combines TRBV15 with TRBJ2-5; D is perhaps TRBD1 (5 bases). CDR3 length equals 12 residues. Trimming cost V 1 base and J 5 bases, with 5 bases left between them. Germline V gene lookup returns CDR1 LNHNV and CDR2 YYDKDF (reference sequence). Here the CDR3 reads CATSRGGETQYF. DNA for the CDR3: TGTGCCACCAGCAGAGGGGGCGAGACCCAGTACTTC. Full variable domain (outside the CDR3, taken from reference TRBV15 and TRBJ2-5): DAMVIQNPRYQVTQFGKPVTLSCSQTLNHNVMYWYQQKSSQAPKLLFHYYDKDFNNEADTPDNFQSRRPNTSFCFLDIRSPGLGDTAMYLCATSRGGETQYFGPGTRLLVL.